This TCR beta chain was sequenced in a study of T cells in Graves' hyperthyroidism and ophthalmopathy. The ends were cut back, 3 bases at V and 1 base at J, with 9 bases in the middle. Germline assignment: CDR1 SNHLY and CDR2 FYNNEI. There are 14 residues in the CDR3. At least ten counts were recorded for this clonotype. The blood was taken when hyperthyroidism was first diagnosed, before any ophthalmopathy symptoms showed up. RNA transcripts served as the template for amplifying TCR beta CDR3 regions. Initially, a first-round RT-PCR of the TCR CDR3 employed the HTBI primer set. TCRdb fed the multiplex PCR reads into MiXCR, producing one record per CDR3 protein. The top ten clones hold more than 20% of a sample with around 380,000 distinct CDR3 sequences, around an eighth of them seen once.

Sequenced sample: blood. The chain joins TRBV2 to TRBJ2-5; a weak D match, TRBD2 (5 bases). The TCR originated in a man aged 25-40 years with Graves' hyperthyroidism that later progressed to Graves' ophthalmopathy. This chain's CDR3 is CASSDPGIQETQYF. CDR3 nucleotides: TGTGCCAGCAGTGATCCGGGAATCCAAGAGACCCAGTACTTC. The whole variable domain, filled in from reference TRBV2 and TRBJ2-5, reads EPEVTQTPSHQVTQMGQEVILRCVPISNHLYFYWYRQILGQKVEFLVSFYNNEISEKSEIFDDQFSVERPDGSNFTLKIRSTKLEDSAMYFCASSDPGIQETQYFGPGTRLLVL.